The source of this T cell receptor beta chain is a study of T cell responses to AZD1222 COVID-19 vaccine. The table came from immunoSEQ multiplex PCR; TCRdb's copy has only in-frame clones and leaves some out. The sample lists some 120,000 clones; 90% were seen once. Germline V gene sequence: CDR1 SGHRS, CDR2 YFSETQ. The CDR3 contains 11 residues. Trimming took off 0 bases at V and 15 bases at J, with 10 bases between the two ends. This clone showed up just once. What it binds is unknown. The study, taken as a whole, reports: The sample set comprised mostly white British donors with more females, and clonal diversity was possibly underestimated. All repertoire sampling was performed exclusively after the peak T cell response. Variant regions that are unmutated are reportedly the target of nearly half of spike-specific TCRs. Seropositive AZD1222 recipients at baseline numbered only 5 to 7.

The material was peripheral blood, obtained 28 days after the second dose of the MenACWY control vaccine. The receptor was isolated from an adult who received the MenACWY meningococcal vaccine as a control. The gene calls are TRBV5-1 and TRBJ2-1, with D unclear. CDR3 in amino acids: CASSLGLFRFF. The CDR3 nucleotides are TGCGCCAGCAGCTTGGGGCTTTTTAGGTTCTTC.